This is a list of T cell receptor beta chains from one sample in a study of shared clonotypes between healthy human individuals. Produced via immunoSEQ multiplex PCR; TCRdb's table is partial and in-frame only. Of 2 million to 2.5 million clones listed, approximately 95% are singletons. What was sequenced was naive CD4+ T cells from PBMCs. These TCRs come from a man younger than 35 in good health. Some clones in this sample may be carry-over from other donors' samples. The CDR3 runs from the conserved cysteine through the conserved F or W. D genes are given only for firm matches. The size of a clone is reported for some rows only, either as once, few or many, or as a class for expanded clones.

j_call	d_call	clone_size	v_call	cdr3_nt	cdr3_aa
TRBJ2-1	TRBD2	-	TRBV7-3	TGTGCCAGCAGCCCCCCCGGGACTGGCGGGAGGGCCTGGAATGAGCAGTTCTTC	CASSPPGTGGRAWNEQFF
TRBJ1-1	-	once	TRBV7-9	TGTGCCAGCAGCCCTACGATTACGAACACTGAAGCTTTCTTT	CASSPTITNTEAFF
TRBJ2-3	TRBD1	once	TRBV30	TGTGCCGGGATGGGGGCCAGGGGGCGGACAGATACGCAGTATTTT	CAGMGARGRTDTQYF
TRBJ2-3	-	-	TRBV25-1	TGTGCCAGCAGTGACCCGAGAAGCACAGATACGCAGTATTTT	CASSDPRSTDTQYF
TRBJ2-7	TRBD2	-	TRBV7-8	TGTGCCAGCAGCGGGGAATTTGGCGGGAGTAACGAGCAGTACTTC	CASSGEFGGSNEQYF
TRBJ1-1	-	-	TRBV6-5	TGTGCCAGCAGTAGGGCCCCGAACACTGAAGCTTTCTTT	CASSRAPNTEAFF
TRBJ1-3	-	-	TRBV4-2	TGTGCCAGCAGCCAAGGGTATAGAGGAAACACCATATATTTT	CASSQGYRGNTIYF
TRBJ2-1	-	-	TRBV18	TGTGCCAGCTCACCAGCCCGCCCCCTCAATGAGCAGTTCTTC	CASSPARPLNEQFF
TRBJ1-5	-	-	TRBV28	TGTGCCAGCAGCCCAGACAGAAATAGCAATCAGCCCCAGCATTTT	CASSPDRNSNQPQHF
TRBJ2-7	-	-	TRBV6-6	TGTGCCAGCAGATTGGGATACGAGCAGTACTTC	CASRLGYEQYF
TRBJ1-2	TRBD1	once	TRBV7-9	TGTGCCAGCAGTCCACAGGGGTACTATGGCTACACCTTC	CASSPQGYYGYTF
TRBJ2-1	-	-	TRBV6-5	TGTGCCAGCAGTTACTCGAATGAGCAGTTCTTC	CASSYSNEQFF
TRBJ1-1	TRBD1	once	TRBV5-1	TGCGCCAGCAGCTCGACTGGACAGGGTGAAGCTTTCTTT	CASSSTGQGEAFF
TRBJ2-1	TRBD2	-	TRBV5-6	TGTGCCAGCAGCAGGGGACTAGCGGGAGTGTACAATGAGCAGTTCTTC	CASSRGLAGVYNEQFF
TRBJ2-7	-	-	TRBV30	TGTGCCTGGAGTCGCCTAGGCCCGGGAAATGTGCAGTACTTC	CAWSRLGPGNVQYF
TRBJ2-5	-	once	TRBV6-1	TGTGCCAGCAGGACCTGGGTGGACCAAGAGACCCAGTACTTC	CASRTWVDQETQYF
TRBJ1-4	TRBD1	-	TRBV6-5	TGTGCCAGCGCTTACAGGGGTCACAATGAAAAACTGTTTTTT	CASAYRGHNEKLFF
TRBJ1-5	-	once	TRBV5-4	TGTGCCAGCAGCTTGATACCGGGCCATCAGCCCCAGCATTTT	CASSLIPGHQPQHF
TRBJ2-2	-	-	TRBV5-1	TGCGCCAGCAGCCCGGGCTCTAACACCGGGGAGCTGTTTTTT	CASSPGSNTGELFF
TRBJ2-7	-	-	TRBV18	TGTGCCAGCTCACCACAGGTCCGCGGAGCTACCACCTACGAGCAGTACTTC	CASSPQVRGATTYEQYF
TRBJ2-1	TRBD1	-	TRBV18	TGTGCCAGCTCACCTTGGGCAGGGGGTTACAATGAGCAGTTCTTC	CASSPWAGGYNEQFF
TRBJ2-4	-	-	TRBV5-4	TGTGCCAGCAGCTTGGGCCAGGTGAAAAACATTCAGTACTTC	CASSLGQVKNIQYF
TRBJ2-5	-	once	TRBV7-6	TGTGCCAGCAGCTTAGCCAAAGAGACCCAGTACTTC	CASSLAKETQYF
TRBJ1-2	-	-	TRBV19	TGTGCCAGTATCCATCCAGGGAACTATGGCTACACCTTC	CASIHPGNYGYTF
TRBJ2-5	-	-	TRBV5-1	TGCGCCAGCAGCTTGGGTCGTCCAGCCCGGGCAGAGACCCAGTACTTC	CASSLGRPARAETQYF
TRBJ1-4	TRBD1	-	TRBV27	TGTGCCAGCAGTTTCCGGACTAGAACGGGGACAGCAGCTCGGGGTGCAACTAATGAAAAACTGTTTTTT	CASSFRTRTGTAARGATNEKLFF
TRBJ2-1	-	once	TRBV28	TGTGCCAGCAGTTTGTACGGGAATGAGCAGTTCTTC	CASSLYGNEQFF
TRBJ2-1	-	-	TRBV29-1	TGCAGCGTTAAGGGACTTCTAAACAATGAGCAGTTCTTC	CSVKGLLNNEQFF
TRBJ2-1	-	-	TRBV18	TGTGCCAGCTCACTAAACCACGGGTTGCCTGGAGAGGGTGAGCAGTTCTTC	CASSLNHGLPGEGEQFF
TRBJ2-3	-	-	TRBV28	TGTGCCAGCAGTACCAACTATGGCGGGATCGGTTTGACAGATACGCAGTATTTT	CASSTNYGGIGLTDTQYF
TRBJ2-5	-	-	TRBV5-1	TGCGCCAGCAGCTTCTTCACAGGGCAAATTTTGGAGACCCAGTACTTC	CASSFFTGQILETQYF
TRBJ2-2	TRBD2	-	TRBV7-9	TGTGCCAGCAGCTTCAATTTGGGGCTAGCGGGAGTGAAGGGGGAGCTGTTTTTT	CASSFNLGLAGVKGELFF
TRBJ2-7	-	-	TRBV7-8	TGTGCCAGCAGCTTAGTACGGGGGCCTAGCTCCTACGAGCAGTACTTC	CASSLVRGPSSYEQYF
TRBJ2-7	-	few	TRBV25-1	TGTGCCAGCAGCACAACCCACGAGCAGTACTTC	CASSTTHEQYF
TRBJ1-5	TRBD1	-	TRBV5-6	TGTGCCAGTCATCAGGGGGCTTATCAGCCCCAGCATTTT	CASHQGAYQPQHF
TRBJ2-2	-	-	TRBV7-3	TGTGCCAGCAGCTTAACCGCAGGGGCAGTCGGGGAGCTGTTTTTT	CASSLTAGAVGELFF
TRBJ1-1	-	-	TRBV5-5	TGTGCCAGCAGCCTTCGGACAGCGAACACTGAAGCTTTCTTT	CASSLRTANTEAFF
TRBJ2-7	-	-	TRBV5-1	TGCGCCACCGAGCAGGAGCAGTACTTC	CATEQEQYF